Shown below are 22 T cell receptor beta chains from a single sample sequenced in a study of CD8 T cells in Susac syndrome. RNA was extracted with the RNeasy kit, and a quantity of roughly 0.5 to 1 ug was reverse transcribed using random hexamers. TCRdb ran MiXCR on the immunoSEQ multiplex PCR reads and lists one entry per CDR3 protein. The table includes 110,000 or so distinct CDR3 sequences, roughly 94% detected once. Specimen: CD4+ T cells from PBMCs. These receptors originate from a human donor in good health.

The chain links TRBV12-3 or TRBV12-4 to TRBJ2-2, with no clear D. This CDR3 contains 14 residues. The V end was cut by 6 bases, the J end by 5 bases, with 13 bases between. The CDR3, as DNA: TGTGCCAGCAGGCTTTCTTCGGTGACCGGGGAGCTGTTTTTT. Translating it yields CASRLSSVTGELFF.

The chain links TRBV29-1 to TRBJ1-1, with D perhaps matching TRBD1 (6 bases). CDR3 length: 13 amino acids. In germline, CDR1 is SQVTM, CDR2 ANQGSEA. V dropped 2 bases and J dropped 7 bases, with 14 bases sitting between them. CDR3 sequence (DNA): TGCAGCGTTGAATTCTTCGCACAGGGTGAAGCTTTCTTT. It specifies CSVEFFAQGEAFF.

The V gene is TRBV2, the J gene TRBJ1-3; D is possibly TRBD1 (5 bases). Trimming took 2 bases from V and 3 from J, leaving 8 bases between them. This CDR3 is 14 amino acids long. Germline V lookup: CDR1 SNHLY, CDR2 FYNNEI. The CDR3 protein is CASSEQGDGNTIYF. The CDR3 DNA follows: TGTGCCAGCAGTGAACAGGGCGATGGAAACACCATATATTTT.

The gene calls are TRBV7-2 and TRBJ2-5; 10 bases line up with TRBD2. The CDR3 has 15 residues. Germline V gene data show CDR1 as SGHTA and CDR2 as FQGNSA. J lost 2 bases, V lost 3 bases, and 3 bases had no gene match. CDR3 DNA sequence: TGTGCCAGCAGCTTGGGACTAGCGCGTCAAGAGACCCAGTACTTC. Protein sequence: CASSLGLARQETQYF.

This chain uses TRBV30 with TRBJ1-2, with TRBD1 matching over 9 bases. The CDR3 has 13 residues. CDR1 is GTSNPN, CDR2 SVGIG, per germline (reference sequence). Germline trimming cut 5 bases from V and 8 bases from J; bases unmatched to any gene: 9. The CDR3 DNA sequence: TGTGCCTGGTTTACAGGGGGCGCTCGGGGCTACACCTTC. Translating gives CAWFTGGARGYTF.

The chain couples TRBV10-3 to TRBJ1-1, with TRBD1 as a possible D gene (6 bases). CDR1 and CDR2 from the germline V gene are ENHRY and SYGVKD. The CDR3 has 13 amino acids. V lost 4 bases and J lost 4, with 10 bases in between. The CDR3 loop reads CAISALGATEAFF. The DNA for the CDR3 is TGTGCCATCAGTGCGTTGGGGGCCACTGAAGCTTTCTTT.

The rearrangement joins TRBV5-6 to TRBJ2-5; D unclear. CDR3 length: 13 residues. With 0 bases removed from V and 0 bases from J, the gap between germline ends came to 3 bases. Looked up from germline, CDR1 is SGHDT and CDR2 is YYEEEE. CDR3 loop: CASSLGNQETQYF. Written as DNA, the CDR3 is TGTGCCAGCAGCTTGGGCAACCAAGAGACCCAGTACTTC.

The chain links TRBV3-1 to TRBJ2-3; the match to TRBD2 covers 7 bases. The junction had 7 bases not matched to a gene; V was cut back by 1 base and J by 9 bases. The germline V gene has CDR1 LGHDT and CDR2 YNNKEL (reference sequence). The length of the CDR3 is 14 residues. CDR3 protein: CASSQGASGATQYF. CDR3 nucleotides: TGTGCCAGCAGCCAAGGAGCTAGCGGAGCGACGCAGTATTTT.

The chain recombines TRBV7-9 with TRBJ2-7, with D possibly TRBD1 on 6 matching bases. Germline V gene lookup returns CDR1 SEHNR and CDR2 FQNEAQ (reference sequence). V lost 7 bases and J lost 3, with 16 bases in between. CDR3 size: 14 residues. The chain's CDR3 is CASTWDTGNYEQYF. CDR3 nucleotides: TGTGCCAGCACCTGGGACACCGGTAACTACGAGCAGTACTTC.

The CDR3 DNA sequence: TGTGCCAGCACCAACAGGCATTACGAGCAGTACTTC. Amino acids: CASTNRHYEQYF. V gene TRBV2 combines with J gene TRBJ2-7; possible D gene TRBD1, 5 bases. In germline, CDR1 is SNHLY, CDR2 FYNNEI. This CDR3 has 12 amino acids. Between the trimmed V and J ends, which lost 7 bases and 4 bases, there was a span of 11 bases.

DNA for the CDR3: TGTGCCAGTACGGGTACCTCCTACGAGCAGTACTTC. Its protein is CASTGTSYEQYF. The chain links TRBV19 to TRBJ2-7; D is ambiguous. CDR1 and CDR2 from the germline V gene are LNHDA and SQIVND (reference sequence). Trimming cost V 7 bases and J 0 bases, with 7 bases left between them. This CDR3 spans 12 amino acids.

V usage is TRBV7-8 and J usage is TRBJ2-7, with D perhaps assigned TRBD1 or TRBD2 (6 bases each). The V end lost 8 bases, the J end lost 1 base, and 18 bases lay between the germline ends. The length of the CDR3 is 15 residues. CDR1 SGHVS and CDR2 FQNEAQ come from the germline V gene. CDR3 sequence reads: CASGIAEGGSYEQYF. The CDR3 bases are TGTGCCAGCGGCATAGCGGAGGGGGGATCCTACGAGCAGTACTTC.

The rearrangement uses TRBV30 and TRBJ2-7; D unclear. Germline CDR1 and CDR2: GTSNPN and SVGIG (reference sequence). The V and J ends lost 1 base and 8 bases respectively, with 15 bases between them. This CDR3 comprises 13 residues. The CDR3 protein is CAWSESLGRQQYF. CDR3 sequence (DNA): TGTGCCTGGAGTGAGAGCCTCGGTCGGCAGCAGTACTTC.

This rearrangement joins TRBV10-3 to TRBJ2-3; 9 nucleotides line up with TRBD1. The CDR3 is 14 amino acids. V lost 4 bases and J lost 4; bases outside the gene matches: 3. CDR1 and CDR2 (germline): ENHRY, SYGVKD. Here the CDR3 reads CAISVGQGADTQYF. CDR3 coding DNA: TGTGCCATCAGTGTGGGACAGGGTGCAGATACGCAGTATTTT.

V is TRBV27 and J is TRBJ2-6; possibly TRBD1 for D (5 bases). Looked up from germline, CDR1 is MNHEY and CDR2 is SMNVEV (reference sequence). CDR3 length equals 15 residues. V shed 5 bases and J shed 1 base, with 9 bases lying between them. CDR3 sequence reads: CASSTGHSGANVLTF. The CDR3 nucleotides read TGTGCCAGCAGTACCGGACATTCTGGGGCCAACGTCCTGACTTTC.

The chain is built from TRBV20-1 and TRBJ2-6; 11 bases are shared with TRBD2. The V and J ends lost 4 bases and 2 bases, in that order; junction bases with no gene match: 4. The CDR3 is 16 amino acids. Germline lookup yields CDR1 DFQATT and CDR2 SNEGSKA (reference sequence). The CDR3 nucleotides read TGCAGTGCTACAACTAGCGGGAGCACTGGGGCCAACGTCCTGACTTTC. It is translated as CSATTSGSTGANVLTF.

The J gene is TRBJ2-1, the V gene TRBV20-1; 8 bases fit TRBD1. With V trimmed by 3 bases and J by 6 bases, 4 bases remained unmatched. The CDR3 consists of 13 residues. Germline loops: CDR1 DFQATT, CDR2 SNEGSKA (reference sequence). CDR3 in amino acids: CSARSTGGNEQFF. CDR3 sequence (DNA): TGCAGTGCTAGGTCCACAGGGGGCAATGAGCAGTTCTTC.

The rearrangement uses TRBV19 and TRBJ2-1; 7 positions match TRBD2. The ends lost 3 bases at V and 10 bases at J; junction bases unmatched: 15. CDR3 length equals 16 residues. CDR1 is LNHDA, CDR2 SQIVND, per germline (reference sequence). This CDR3 reads CASSMGGIGLSGEQFF. DNA of the CDR3: TGTGCCAGTAGTATGGGAGGGATCGGACTCTCGGGCGAGCAGTTCTTC.

The J gene is TRBJ2-7, the V gene TRBV5-8; 8 positions agree with TRBD2. This CDR3 contains 16 residues. CDR1 and CDR2 from the germline V gene are SGHTS and YDEGEE. V lost 4 bases and J lost 6; bases outside the gene matches: 15. In DNA, the CDR3 is TGTGCCAGCAGCCCGGCGGGAGCGGGAGTTTATTTCGAGCAGTACTTC. Encoded protein: CASSPAGAGVYFEQYF.

The J gene is TRBJ2-1, the V gene TRBV12-3 or TRBV12-4; 13 bases are a match to TRBD2. The CDR3 covers 16 residues. Trimming cost V 5 bases and J 15 bases; bases outside gene matches: 16. The CDR3 DNA sequence: TGTGCCAGCAGTCTATTGCGGACTAGCGGGAGACCTCCCCTGTTCTTC. Amino acids: CASSLLRTSGRPPLFF.

The V and J genes are TRBV5-1 and TRBJ2-7; D may match TRBD1 or TRBD2 (5 bases each). Germline values: CDR1 SGHRS, CDR2 YFSETQ. Trimming pared 4 bases from V and 7 bases from J, leaving 24 bases between. The CDR3 runs 16 residues. The CDR3 reads CASSADPDSPGGEQYF. The CDR3 DNA reads as TGCGCCAGCAGCGCCGACCCCGACTCCCCTGGGGGTGAGCAGTACTTC. The variable domain in full, with the rest retrieved from reference TRBV5-1 and TRBJ2-7, is KAGVTQTPRYLIKTRGQQVTLSCSPISGHRSVSWYQQTPGQGLQFLFEYFSETQRNKGNFPGRFSGRQFSNSRSEMNVSTLELGDSALYLCASSADPDSPGGEQYFGPGTRLTVT.

This sequence joins TRBV29-1 and TRBJ2-1; 7 bases map to TRBD2. J was trimmed by 9 bases and V by 6 bases; bases with no gene match: 20. Germline V CDR1 and CDR2: SQVTM, ANQGSEA. The length of the CDR3 is 16 residues. CDR3 loop: CSVSHGGAGASGEQFF. The CDR3 DNA reads as TGCAGCGTCTCACACGGTGGCGCGGGAGCCTCGGGTGAGCAGTTCTTC.